The sequence of this TCR beta chain was determined in a study of T-cell reconstitution after alpha-beta-depleted transplantation in children. General observations from the study: Surviving recipient T cells and intrathymic progenitors accounted for some patients' high TCRbeta diversity at day 60. One year after transplant, T-cell counts and diversity came mostly from newly produced T cells. After transplant, at about two months, alpha-beta T cells were reportedly derived from several hundred expanded graft clones.

A note on this clonotype: The antigen is not known.

V was pared by 6 bases and J by 4 bases, with 15 bases between. The CDR3 is made up of 15 amino acids. Germline V gene data show CDR1 as LGHNT and CDR2 as FRNRAP. Unique molecular identifiers featured in how the TCRbeta library was prepared. One entry per CDR3 protein results from TCRdb running MiXCR on the PCR reads. The sample includes about 870,000 distinct CDR3 sequences, around 15% seen only once; the top ten take just under 5%. The V and J genes are TRBV12-5 and TRBJ2-2; possibly TRBD2 for D (5 bases). Sequencing used PBMCs, mostly from graft donor cells, obtained 360 days after TCRalphabeta/CD19-depleted stem cell transplant. The receptor comes from a male patient between 5 and 17 years old who had a stem cell transplant for acute lymphoblastic leukemia, so the T cells may come from the graft donor. CDR3 region: CASGPGILGTGELFF. The CDR3 region has the DNA TGTGCTAGTGGCCCGGGGATCCTGGGCACCGGGGAGCTGTTTTTT.